A single sample is the source of the 12 T cell receptor beta chains below, sequenced in a study of blood T cells in healthy people across ages. Combining a sample-barcoded 5' primer with a J-beta primer mix, a second PCR ran for about 7 to 12 cycles. TCRdb processed the 5' RACE reads anew with MiXCR; each CDR3 protein has one entry. Of approximately 900,000 distinct CDR3 sequences in the sample, about 29% were seen once. In addition, the sample was reused for a study of T cells of mothers and their children.

The source material was blood. These receptors all come from a woman aged 40 to 55 in good health.

J is TRBJ1-1 and V is TRBV15; D is perhaps TRBD1 (5 bases). Trimming left V 0 bases short and J 5 bases short, with 7 bases between. Germline-derived CDR1 and CDR2 are LNHNV and YYDKDF (reference sequence). This CDR3 spans 13 amino acids. The CDR3 spells CATSRDKGTEAFF. For the CDR3, the DNA is TGTGCCACCAGCAGAGATAAGGGGACTGAAGCTTTCTTT.

This clonotype has only a few counts. V gene TRBV5-1 combines with J gene TRBJ2-7; maybe TRBD2 (5 bases). This CDR3 contains 14 residues. CDR1 SGHRS and CDR2 YFSETQ come from the germline V gene. Between the trimmed V and J ends, which lost 4 bases and 6 bases, there was a span of 17 bases. CDR3 in amino acids: CASSRNERGLEQYF. The CDR3 nucleotides read TGCGCCAGCAGCCGAAACGAAAGAGGACTCGAGCAGTACTTC.

A few counts support this clonotype. Germline is not matched at one junction end, which may reflect a read error. The CDR3 DNA reads TGTGCCAACAGCTTCGGACAGGGGAGGGAGACCCAGTACTTC. Translating gives CANSFGQGRETQYF. This chain connects TRBV11-2 to TRBJ2-5; 9 bases map to TRBD1. Per germline, CDR1 SGHAT and CDR2 FQNNGV. The CDR3 runs 14 residues.

At least ten counts were recorded for this clonotype. This chain connects TRBV5-6 to TRBJ2-5; 9 bases align to TRBD1. Looked up from germline, CDR1 is SGHDT and CDR2 is YYEEEE. After removal of 4 bases from V and 0 bases from J, the junction contained 7 bases not matched to a gene. CDR3 length: 16 residues. The CDR3 reads CASSGGTGNYQETQYF. The CDR3 DNA reads TGTGCCAGCAGCGGCGGGACAGGGAACTACCAAGAGACCCAGTACTTC. Filled out from reference TRBV5-6 and TRBJ2-5, the complete variable domain reads DAGVTQSPTHLIKTRGQQVTLRCSPKSGHDTVSWYQQALGQGPQFIFQYYEEEERQRGNFPDRFSGHQFPNYSSELNVNALLLGDSALYLCASSGGTGNYQETQYFGPGTRLLVL.

V and J are TRBV12-3 or TRBV12-4 and TRBJ2-7, with D possibly being TRBD2 (6 bases). This CDR3 is built from 15 residues. The V end was cut by 2 bases, the J end by 7 bases, with 18 bases between. The CDR3 nucleotides read TGTGCCAGCAGTTTATTGGGGGGAGGATTCTATGAGCAGTACTTC. This translates into CASSLLGGGFYEQYF.

This clonotype appeared many times. This rearrangement joins TRBV20-1 to TRBJ2-4; D is unresolved. V dropped 6 bases and J dropped 0 bases, with 12 bases sitting between them. CDR3 length: 14 amino acids. The germline V gene has CDR1 DFQATT and CDR2 SNEGSKA (reference sequence). Here the CDR3 reads CSATERVAKNIQYF. The CDR3 DNA is TGCAGTGCCACGGAGAGAGTAGCCAAAAACATTCAGTACTTC.

The sample holds many counts of this clonotype. The gene calls are TRBV9 and TRBJ2-7; D gene ambiguous. The germline CDR1 and CDR2 sequences are SGDLS and YYNGEE. This CDR3 comprises 15 residues. V was shortened by 4 bases and J by 1 base, with 15 bases between the two germline ends. CDR3 DNA: TGTGCCAGCAGCCCCCAGGACGGAATATCCTACGAGCAGTACTTC. This sequence encodes CASSPQDGISYEQYF.

The rearrangement joins TRBV7-2 to TRBJ2-3; D may be TRBD1 or TRBD2 (6 bases each). Per the germline V gene, CDR1 is SGHTA and CDR2 is FQGNSA. The CDR3 is 14 amino acids. V lost 3 bases and J lost 6, with 13 bases in between. CDR3 sequence reads: CASSFWGASDTQYF. The CDR3 nucleotides read TGTGCCAGCAGCTTCTGGGGGGCTTCCGATACGCAGTATTTT.

This clonotype was seen once. V is TRBV6-2 or TRBV6-3 and J is TRBJ2-5; D might be TRBD2 (6 bases). The J call is in doubt because the DNA end fits TRBJ2-7 better. The CDR3 is made up of 14 amino acids. CDR1 MNHEY and CDR2 SVGEGT come from the germline V gene. CDR3 sequence (DNA): TGTGCCAGCAGTTATGGGCTAGCGATTGCCGAGCAGTACTTC. Its protein is CASSYGLAIAEQYF.

This clonotype was observed many times. This chain links TRBV4-1 with TRBJ2-5; D is ambiguous. Germline CDR1 is MGHRA and CDR2 is YSYEKL. This CDR3 spans 13 amino acids. Trimming shortened V by 6 bases and J by 5 bases, and 13 bases separated the two germline ends. The chain's CDR3 is CASSRVSVETQYF. CDR3 bases: TGCGCCAGCAGTCGGGTCTCGGTGGAGACCCAGTACTTC.

The sample holds many counts of this clonotype. The chain joins TRBV15 to TRBJ2-1; TRBD2 might be the D (5 bases). V lost 10 bases, J lost 5 bases, and 18 bases lay in between. Germline V lookup: CDR1 LNHNV, CDR2 YYDKDF (reference sequence). The CDR3 extends over 14 amino acids. CDR3 bases: TGTGCCATGGGGAGAGGCGGTTCGAACAATGAGCAGTTCTTC. Amino acid sequence: CAMGRGGSNNEQFF.

This clonotype was seen repeatedly, ten times or more. V usage is TRBV7-9 and J usage is TRBJ2-7; D not certain. CDR3 length equals 15 residues. The germline V gene has CDR1 SEHNR and CDR2 FQNEAQ (reference sequence). Trimming cost V 3 bases and J 4 bases, with 16 bases left between them. The CDR3 DNA is TGTGCCAGCAGCTTCTTGCCCGAGAATGAATACGAGCAGTACTTC. Translation gives CASSFLPENEYEQYF.